These T cell receptor beta chains were read from a single sample in a study of T cells in Graves' hyperthyroidism and ophthalmopathy. Each CDR3 protein gets one entry after TCRdb re-called the multiplex PCR reads with MiXCR. The sample gives under 250,000 distinct CDR3 sequences, less than 20% of which show up once; roughly 49% is in the top ten. Sequencing was performed on blood. The receptors come from a woman aged 45-60 years with Graves' hyperthyroidism. CDR3s include the opening cysteine and the closing phenylalanine or tryptophan. A D gene is named only where the DNA matches it firmly. Clone size is not always given. Where it is, it says once, few, many or a class for expanded clones.

clone_size: many
v_call: TRBV6-1
d_call: .
j_call: TRBJ1-1
cdr3_nt: TGTGCCAGCAGTTCGGGGTCGACGATGAACACTGAAGCTTTCTTT
cdr3_aa: CASSSGSTMNTEAFF

clone_size: .
v_call: TRBV7-8
d_call: .
j_call: TRBJ2-1
cdr3_nt: TGTGCCAGCAGCCCCGAAAGGGGTTTTATTACGGGGACCCCGAGCAATGAGCAGTTCTTC
cdr3_aa: CASSPERGFITGTPSNEQFF

clone_size: .
v_call: TRBV29-1
d_call: .
j_call: TRBJ2-7
cdr3_nt: TGCAGCGTCAAGCTCTACGAGCAGTACTTC
cdr3_aa: CSVKLYEQYF

clone_size: .
v_call: TRBV11-3
d_call: .
j_call: TRBJ1-1
cdr3_nt: TGTGCCAGCAGCTTCCTCTTACAAGACACTGAAGCTTTCTTT
cdr3_aa: CASSFLLQDTEAFF

clone_size: many
v_call: TRBV3-1
d_call: .
j_call: TRBJ1-5
cdr3_nt: TGTGCCAGCAGCCAAGACAGGGGCGGGGTTCAGCCCCAGCATTTT
cdr3_aa: CASSQDRGGVQPQHF

clone_size: many
v_call: TRBV7-9
d_call: .
j_call: TRBJ2-1
cdr3_nt: TGTGCCAGCAGCTTAGCGGCCTACCCAACCAATGAGCAGTTCTTC
cdr3_aa: CASSLAAYPTNEQFF

clone_size: .
v_call: TRBV7-8
d_call: .
j_call: TRBJ1-5
cdr3_nt: TGTGCCAGCAGCTTAGGACAGATCGGCAATCAGCCCCAGCATTTT
cdr3_aa: CASSLGQIGNQPQHF

clone_size: many
v_call: TRBV5-1
d_call: .
j_call: TRBJ2-7
cdr3_nt: TGCGCCAGCAGCTTGGGCGAGGGGCTCTCCTACGAGCAGTACTTC
cdr3_aa: CASSLGEGLSYEQYF

clone_size: .
v_call: TRBV24-1
d_call: TRBD2
j_call: TRBJ2-1
cdr3_nt: TGTGCCACCAGTGGTAGTAGCGGGAGGAGTCCCTACAATGAGCAGTTCTTC
cdr3_aa: CATSGSSGRSPYNEQFF

clone_size: .
v_call: TRBV3-1
d_call: .
j_call: TRBJ2-3
cdr3_nt: TGTGCCAGCAGCCAAGGGTTTTTAGGGGACCAGCGCACAGATACGCAGTATTTT
cdr3_aa: CASSQGFLGDQRTDTQYF

clone_size: few
v_call: TRBV20-1
d_call: TRBD2
j_call: TRBJ2-4
cdr3_nt: TGCAGTGCTACCATCCGCTCCGGGAGGAGAAACATTCAGTACTTC
cdr3_aa: CSATIRSGRRNIQYF

clone_size: many
v_call: TRBV7-8
d_call: TRBD2
j_call: TRBJ2-1
cdr3_nt: TGTGCCAGCAGCAACCCTGGGGCTAGCGGGATAGTCTTCTCCTACAATGAGCAGTTCTTC
cdr3_aa: CASSNPGASGIVFSYNEQFF

clone_size: few
v_call: TRBV7-9
d_call: .
j_call: TRBJ2-7
cdr3_nt: TGTGCCAGCACCCCCCCACAGGTCTTGATCCCCTACGAGCAGTACTTC
cdr3_aa: CASTPPQVLIPYEQYF

clone_size: .
v_call: TRBV28
d_call: .
j_call: TRBJ1-2
cdr3_nt: TGTGCCAGCAGTTTCGCCTCGGCTAACTATGGCTACACCTTC
cdr3_aa: CASSFASANYGYTF

clone_size: .
v_call: TRBV5-1
d_call: .
j_call: TRBJ2-7
cdr3_nt: TGCGCCAGCAGCTTGGGACGGGGGCTCTACGAGCAGTACTTC
cdr3_aa: CASSLGRGLYEQYF

clone_size: many
v_call: TRBV6-5
d_call: .
j_call: TRBJ2-3
cdr3_nt: TGTGCCAGCAGTTACTACGGAGGGAGTCCAGATACGCAGTATTTT
cdr3_aa: CASSYYGGSPDTQYF

clone_size: .
v_call: TRBV5-1
d_call: .
j_call: TRBJ2-2
cdr3_nt: TGCGCCAGCAGCTTGGGAGGGACGGCGAACACCGGGGAGCTGTTTTTT
cdr3_aa: CASSLGGTANTGELFF

clone_size: many
v_call: TRBV28
d_call: .
j_call: TRBJ2-1
cdr3_nt: TGTGCCAGCAGAAGAAATGAGCAGTTCTTC
cdr3_aa: CASRRNEQFF

clone_size: many
v_call: TRBV7-2
d_call: .
j_call: TRBJ1-5
cdr3_nt: TGTGCCAGCAGCTTAGATACATCCGGGAATCAGCCCCAGCATTTT
cdr3_aa: CASSLDTSGNQPQHF

clone_size: many
v_call: TRBV11-1
d_call: .
j_call: TRBJ2-3
cdr3_nt: TGTGCCAGCAGCTTAGCGTCCCTCACAGATACGCAGTATTTT
cdr3_aa: CASSLASLTDTQYF

clone_size: many
v_call: TRBV2
d_call: .
j_call: TRBJ1-1
cdr3_nt: TGTGCCAGCAGTGACCTAGGGGAGGCTTTCTTT
cdr3_aa: CASSDLGEAFF

clone_size: few
v_call: TRBV27
d_call: TRBD2
j_call: TRBJ2-1
cdr3_nt: TGTGCCAGCAGTTTATCGAGTAGCGGGAGCTTTTTGTACAATGAGCAGTTCTTC
cdr3_aa: CASSLSSSGSFLYNEQFF

clone_size: many
v_call: TRBV20-1
d_call: .
j_call: TRBJ2-1
cdr3_nt: TGCAGTGCTAGAGACGGCCCCAATGAGCAGTTCTTC
cdr3_aa: CSARDGPNEQFF

clone_size: .
v_call: TRBV6-2/TRBV6-3
d_call: .
j_call: TRBJ2-1
cdr3_nt: TGTGCCAGCAGGATACAGGGAGGACCCTACAATGAGCAGTTCTTC
cdr3_aa: CASRIQGGPYNEQFF

clone_size: many
v_call: TRBV7-8
d_call: TRBD1
j_call: TRBJ1-4
cdr3_nt: TGTGCCAGCAGCTTTGGACAGGGAGGGGGGAGAACTAATGAAAAACTGTTTTTT
cdr3_aa: CASSFGQGGGRTNEKLFF